This TCR beta chain came from a study of T cells after yellow fever vaccination. Germline trimming cut 4 bases from V and 3 bases from J; bases unmatched to any gene: 8. CDR3 length: 15 residues. CDR1 is ENHRY and CDR2 is SYGVKD in the germline V gene. TCRdb reprocessed the 5' RACE reads via MiXCR and lists one record per CDR3 protein. The sample holds about 220,000 distinct CDR3 sequences, under 3.5% seen once. This clonotype has a count of ten or more. This sequence originates from a man aged 18 to 29 who received the YFV17D yellow fever vaccine. The source material was CD4+ T cells sorted from PBMCs, sampled 10 days after the yellow fever booster vaccination. V is TRBV10-3 and J is TRBJ1-1; 7 bases align to TRBD1. Here the CDR3 reads CAISGRGPSDTEAFF. DNA of the CDR3: TGTGCCATCAGTGGTAGGGGGCCATCGGACACTGAAGCTTTCTTT.